Listed here are 31 T cell receptor beta chains from one sample, sequenced in a study of T cell repertoires in cytomegalovirus infection. TCRdb used MiXCR to reprocess the reads, holding one entry per CDR3 protein. Here the sample spans about 180,000 distinct CDR3 sequences, about 15% being singletons. The source material was PBMCs. These TCRs come from a human donor in good health (CMV status not recorded). Some clones in this sample may be carry-over from other donors' samples.

This clonotype has a count of ten or more. The rearrangement links TRBV6-6 to TRBJ2-2, with D unclear. The length of the CDR3 is 14 residues. Germline-derived CDR1 and CDR2 are MNHNY and SVGAGI (reference sequence). The V and J ends lost 8 bases and 1 base respectively, with 11 bases between them. CDR3 residues: CASRPGLNTGELFF. The CDR3 region has the DNA TGTGCCAGCCGGCCGGGCCTGAACACCGGGGAGCTGTTTTTT.

The chain carries TRBV5-1 and TRBJ2-1; D remains ambiguous. The germline V gene encodes CDR1 SGHRS and CDR2 YFSETQ. Trimming cost V 4 bases and J 10 bases, with 12 bases left between them. The CDR3 totals 12 residues. The CDR3 region is CASSLRPPEQFF. The DNA of the CDR3 is TGCGCCAGCAGCCTCCGACCCCCGGAGCAGTTCTTC.

Ten or more counts support this clonotype. The J gene is TRBJ2-1, the V gene TRBV7-2; 9 bases fit TRBD2. CDR3 length: 17 amino acids. V lost 5 bases to trimming and J lost 0 bases; unmatched junction nucleotides: 8. In germline, CDR1 is SGHTA, CDR2 FQGNSA. The DNA of the CDR3 is TGTGCCAGCAGCAGCTGGACTAGCGCGATCTCCTACAATGAGCAGTTCTTC. Its translation is CASSSWTSAISYNEQFF.

The rearrangement uses TRBV7-9 and TRBJ2-7, with 10 bases aligning to TRBD1. This CDR3 has 15 residues. Germline V gene data show CDR1 as SEHNR and CDR2 as FQNEAQ (reference sequence). Trimming took 4 bases from V and 5 from J; bases not matched to a gene: 8. In DNA form, the CDR3 reads TGTGCCAGCAGCTCACCCGGGACAGGGGCCCACGAGCAGTACTTC. Its translation is CASSSPGTGAHEQYF. The complete variable domain, with remaining parts taken from reference TRBV7-9 and TRBJ2-7, reads DTGVSQNPRHKITKRGQNVTFRCDPISEHNRLYWYRQTLGQGPEFLTYFQNEAQLEKSRLLSDRFSAERPKGSFSTLEIQRTEQGDSAMYLCASSSPGTGAHEQYFGPGTRLTVT.

Of note for this clonotype: A much larger clonotype is one base distant, so this may be a read error. This rearrangement joins TRBV11-1 to TRBJ1-1; D is unclear. This CDR3 comprises 11 residues. With 5 bases removed from V and 2 bases from J, the gap between germline ends came to 3 bases. Germline values: CDR1 SGHAT, CDR2 FQDESV (reference sequence). The CDR3 sequence is CASSHNTEAFF. CDR3 nucleotide sequence: TGTGCCAGCAGCCACAACACTGAAGCTTTCTTT.

The V call is TRBV28, the J call TRBJ1-2; the D is unclear. Germline V gene sequence: CDR1 MDHEN, CDR2 SYDVKM. With 2 bases removed from V and 6 bases from J, the gap between germline ends came to 10 bases. This CDR3 is 13 amino acids long. The CDR3: CASSLRIWDGYTF. For the CDR3, the DNA is TGTGCCAGCAGTTTAAGGATTTGGGATGGCTACACCTTC.

This clonotype was found many times. The rearrangement links TRBV28 to TRBJ2-7; D gene unclear. V dropped 2 bases and J dropped 5 bases, with 7 bases sitting between them. The CDR3 spans 12 residues. Germline values: CDR1 MDHEN, CDR2 SYDVKM. DNA of the CDR3: TGTGCCAGCAGTTTACTCGTAGACGAGCAGTACTTC. Translated, it gives CASSLLVDEQYF.

The chain recombines TRBV5-5 with TRBJ2-2; a weak D match, TRBD2 (6 bases). This CDR3 is built from 15 residues. Trimming removed 2 bases at V and 6 bases at J, with 14 bases between. Germline V lookup: CDR1 SGHKS, CDR2 YYEKEE (reference sequence). CDR3 sequence: CASSFGAGRPGELFF. The CDR3 DNA reads TGTGCCAGCAGCTTCGGGGCAGGGAGGCCCGGGGAGCTGTTTTTT.

The V and J genes are TRBV14 and TRBJ1-4; D remains unclear. The CDR3 is made up of 14 amino acids. Per germline, CDR1 SGHDN and CDR2 FVKESK. V was shortened by 0 bases and J by 8 bases, with 10 bases between the two germline ends. For the CDR3, the DNA is TGTGCCAGCAGCCAAGATCTGAGCCTGGAAAAACTGTTTTTT. It codes for CASSQDLSLEKLFF.

This clonotype was picked up a small number of times. The J gene is TRBJ1-1, the V gene TRBV23-1; unclear D gene. TRBV23-1 belongs to the ORF category, with a function that is uncertain. This CDR3 contains 15 residues. V gave up 3 bases and J gave up 8 bases, with 19 bases separating them. The CDR3: CASSHISEGSAEAFF. For the CDR3, the DNA is TGCGCCAGCAGTCACATCTCTGAAGGGAGTGCCGAAGCTTTCTTT.

The V and J genes are TRBV4-2 and TRBJ1-5; D is undetermined. Looked up from germline, CDR1 is LGHNA and CDR2 is YNFKEQ. V lost 0 bases and J 1 base, leaving 4 bases between the germline ends. The CDR3 runs to 14 residues. CDR3 nucleotides: TGTGCCAGCAGCCAAGAAGGCAGCAATCAGCCCCAGCATTTT. This encodes CASSQEGSNQPQHF.

The rearrangement uses TRBV19 and TRBJ1-1; 8 bases agree with TRBD1. This CDR3 has 14 residues. The trim removed 6 bases at V and 3 bases at J, leaving 6 bases unmatched. Looked up from germline, CDR1 is LNHDA and CDR2 is SQIVND (reference sequence). The CDR3 protein is CASRPDRAYTEAFF. The CDR3 region has the DNA TGTGCCAGTAGACCGGACAGGGCCTACACTGAAGCTTTCTTT.

This clonotype appeared many times. V and J are TRBV7-8 and TRBJ1-5; possibly TRBD1 for D (6 bases). CDR3 length equals 18 residues. Trimming stripped 5 bases from V and 3 bases from J, with 23 bases between. CDR1 is SGHVS, CDR2 FQNEAQ, per germline. This CDR3 reads CASSRYRGARIPNQPQHF. CDR3 DNA sequence: TGTGCCAGCAGCCGTTATAGGGGGGCGCGGATCCCCAATCAGCCCCAGCATTTT.

This clonotype was counted at least ten times. The V and J genes are TRBV7-9 and TRBJ1-5, with 7 bases lining up with TRBD1. The CDR3 runs to 12 residues. V lost 10 bases to trimming and J lost 4 bases; unmatched junction nucleotides: 4. Germline assignment: CDR1 SEHNR and CDR2 FQNEAQ (reference sequence). Here the CDR3 reads CATEQGNQPQHF. DNA of the CDR3: TGTGCCACAGAACAGGGGAATCAGCCCCAGCATTTT.

The J gene is TRBJ1-2, the V gene TRBV7-3; D possibly corresponds to TRBD1 (6 bases). This CDR3 comprises 13 residues. V was shortened by 1 base and J by 8 bases, with 11 bases between the two germline ends. Germline V gene sequence: CDR1 SGHTA, CDR2 FQGTGA. The CDR3 here is CASSLRGGLGYTF. The CDR3 nucleotides are TGTGCCAGCAGCTTAAGAGGGGGTCTCGGCTACACCTTC.

Concerning this clonotype: A much bigger clone sits one base away, suggesting this may be a read error. The chain links TRBV6-5 to TRBJ1-5; TRBD1 aligns across 7 bases. Germline V gene sequence: CDR1 MNHEY, CDR2 SVGAGI. This CDR3 has 15 residues. V shed 2 bases and J 8 bases; nucleotides not matched to a gene: 9. The CDR3 bases are TGTGCCAGCAGTTACGACGGGACAGCAAGTGAGCCCCAGCATTTT. This translates into CASSYDGTASEPQHF.

This clonotype came up many times. V usage is TRBV11-2 and J usage is TRBJ1-1; possibly TRBD1 for D (6 bases). CDR1 is SGHAT and CDR2 is FQNNGV in the germline V gene. The CDR3 extends over 15 amino acids. V lost 7 bases, J lost 4 bases, and 19 bases lay in between. The CDR3 loop is CASTSRGEKSTEAFF. DNA of the CDR3: TGTGCCAGCACCTCGAGGGGGGAGAAGAGCACTGAAGCTTTCTTT.

This clonotype showed up many times. The CDR3 sequence: CASSLALAGRANTEAFF. CDR3 bases: TGTGCCAGCAGTTTAGCGCTAGCAGGGCGAGCCAACACTGAAGCTTTCTTT. This chain links TRBV12-3 or TRBV12-4 with TRBJ1-1; D may be TRBD1 (5 bases). The CDR3 covers 17 residues. With 0 bases removed from V and 2 bases from J, the gap between germline ends came to 16 bases.

The CDR3 DNA is TGCAGCGTTTTTTTTAGCTCCTACGAGCAGTACTTC. This translates into CSVFFSSYEQYF. This chain connects TRBV29-1 to TRBJ2-7; D is uncertain. The CDR3 is 12 amino acids. Germline V gives CDR1 SQVTM, CDR2 ANQGSEA. V was clipped by 5 bases and J by 0 bases, with 8 bases between them.

The chain carries TRBV5-6 and TRBJ2-7; D gene unclear. V was cut by 6 bases and J by 2 bases, with 12 bases left in between. From germline, CDR1 is SGHDT and CDR2 YYEEEE. The CDR3 has 13 residues. The chain's CDR3 is CASKIVGPYEQYF. The CDR3 nucleotides are TGTGCCAGCAAAATTGTAGGGCCCTACGAGCAGTACTTC.

The chain links TRBV20-1 to TRBJ2-4; D is perhaps TRBD2 (5 bases). This CDR3 is 12 amino acids long. The V gene's germline CDR1 is DFQATT and CDR2 SNEGSKA (reference sequence). Trimming took off 1 base at V and 12 bases at J, with 13 bases between the two ends. The CDR3 protein is CSARGGLSDQYF. CDR3 DNA sequence: TGCAGTGCTAGAGGCGGACTTTCGGATCAGTACTTC.

A few counts support this clonotype. The V call is TRBV28, the J call TRBJ2-1, with D possibly TRBD2 on 5 matching bases. Germline assignment: CDR1 MDHEN and CDR2 SYDVKM. The V end was cut by 2 bases, the J end by 8 bases, with 13 bases between. The CDR3 spans 14 residues. CDR3 nucleotide sequence: TGTGCCAGCAGTTTAAGTGGGAGAATGGATGAGCAGTTCTTC. As protein: CASSLSGRMDEQFF. Drawing the rest from reference TRBV28 and TRBJ2-1, the complete variable domain is DVKVTQSSRYLVKRTGEKVFLECVQDMDHENMFWYRQDPGLGLRLIYFSYDVKMKEKGDIPEGYSVSREKKERFSLILESASTNQTSMYLCASSLSGRMDEQFFGPGTRLTVL.

In its sample, this clonotype was seen many times. V is TRBV7-2 and J is TRBJ2-3; TRBD2 matches 7 bases. J lost 2 bases, V lost 7 bases, and 9 bases had no gene match. This CDR3 is 15 amino acids long. CDR1 and CDR2 from the germline V gene are SGHTA and FQGNSA. The DNA of the CDR3 is TGTGCCAGCACCGAGACTAGCAGGACCACAGATACGCAGTATTTT. Translating gives CASTETSRTTDTQYF.

This clonotype was seen many times. V is TRBV7-6 and J is TRBJ2-7; D possibly corresponds to TRBD1 (5 bases). V lost 5 bases, J lost 3 bases, and 14 bases lay in between. The CDR3 is 14 amino acids. Germline CDR1 is SGHVS and CDR2 is FNYEAQ. CDR3 sequence (DNA): TGTGCCAGCAGCAAGGGCAGGGATAACTACGAGCAGTACTTC. Protein sequence: CASSKGRDNYEQYF.

The rearrangement uses TRBV10-3 and TRBJ2-7; D is unresolved. The V gene lost 8 bases and the J gene lost 4 bases, with 12 bases spanning the gap. The CDR3 length is 12 residues. In germline, CDR1 is ENHRY, CDR2 SYGVKD. The CDR3 region has the DNA TGTGCCATCGGAACAGATCTTTACGAGCAGTACTTC. Protein: CAIGTDLYEQYF.

A few counts support this clonotype. J is TRBJ2-4 and V is TRBV12-3 or TRBV12-4; 10 bases line up with TRBD1. The CDR3 is made up of 19 amino acids. The ends lost 4 bases at V and 1 base at J; junction bases unmatched: 13. CDR3: CASSSRQGAGYGAKNIQYF. CDR3 DNA: TGTGCCAGCAGTTCCCGACAGGGGGCGGGATATGGGGCCAAAAACATTCAGTACTTC.

With respect to this clonotype: Germline and junction disagree at one end, which may indicate a read error. The V and J genes are TRBV5-4 and TRBJ2-1; 15 positions agree with TRBD2. From germline, CDR1 is SGHNT and CDR2 YYREEE (reference sequence). This CDR3 contains 18 residues. CDR3 DNA: TGTGCCAGCAGCCCCTCCGGGACTAGCGGGGGGTTCTACAATGATCAGTTCTTC. Translating gives CASSPSGTSGGFYNDQFF. The full variable domain, completed using reference TRBV5-4 and TRBJ2-1, is ETGVTQSPTHLIKTRGQQVTLRCSSQSGHNTVSWYQQALGQGPQFIFQYYREEENGRGNFPPRFSGLQFPNYSSELNVNALELDDSALYLCASSPSGTSGGFYNDQFFGPGTRLTVL.

The sample holds many counts of this clonotype. The J gene is TRBJ2-5, the V gene TRBV7-2; the D is unclear. The CDR3 runs 14 residues. The V end was cut by 4 bases, the J end by 1 base, with 10 bases between. Germline-derived CDR1 and CDR2 are SGHTA and FQGNSA. CDR3 protein: CASSSTNTQETQYF. CDR3 in DNA: TGTGCCAGCAGCTCGACAAACACCCAAGAGACCCAGTACTTC.

This clonotype was seen more than once but under ten times. V gene TRBV29-1 combines with J gene TRBJ1-1, with D possibly being TRBD1 (5 bases). Trimming took off 6 bases at V and 1 base at J, with 12 bases between the two ends. The CDR3 has 13 residues. From germline, CDR1 is SQVTM and CDR2 ANQGSEA. This chain's CDR3 is CSVARDANTEAFF. The CDR3 DNA reads TGCAGCGTAGCCAGGGACGCGAACACTGAAGCTTTCTTT.

This clonotype has more than one count but fewer than ten. J is TRBJ2-3 and V is TRBV28; 7 bases line up with TRBD2. The germline gives CDR1 MDHEN, CDR2 SYDVKM. The CDR3 runs to 14 residues. V was clipped by 7 bases and J by 11 bases; unmatched bases: 15. CDR3 nucleotide sequence: TGTGCCAGCAATCCCGGAGGGACTACCTTTTTGCAGTATTTT. Protein: CASNPGGTTFLQYF. Using reference TRBV28 and TRBJ2-3 for the parts outside the CDR3, the full variable domain is DVKVTQSSRYLVKRTGEKVFLECVQDMDHENMFWYRQDPGLGLRLIYFSYDVKMKEKGDIPEGYSVSREKKERFSLILESASTNQTSMYLCASNPGGTTFLQYFGPGTRLTVL.

This rearrangement joins TRBV7-7 to TRBJ2-3, with 7 bases fitting TRBD1. V lost 5 bases and J lost 6; bases outside the gene matches: 8. In germline, CDR1 is SSHAT, CDR2 FNYEAQ (reference sequence). CDR3 length equals 14 residues. CDR3 loop: CASSVQGPGDTQYF. The CDR3 coding sequence is TGTGCCAGCAGCGTACAGGGGCCGGGGGATACGCAGTATTTT.